This TCR beta chain was identified during a study of blood T cell repertoires in COVID-19. For the study at large: The United States, Italy and Spain were the sources of the acute and convalescent COVID-19 samples. From T cells, B-cell-depleted T cells, or PBMCs came the material, which was cDNA or gDNA.

The assay was immunoSEQ multiplex PCR, and TCRdb's table has in-frame clones only and misses some. This table has around 65,000 clones, about three quarters appearing once. Trimming shortened V by 5 bases and J by 1 base, and 21 bases separated the two germline ends. The CDR3 extends over 19 amino acids. CDR1 and CDR2 (germline): MDHEN, SYDVKM. Source material: peripheral blood. This clonotype was obtained from a human donor in a cohort sampled during active COVID-19. J is TRBJ1-6 and V is TRBV28, with D perhaps TRBD1 (5 bases). CDR3 bases: TGTGCCAGCAGTCGACATCCAAGACAGAACAGGTCCTATAATTCACCCCTCCACTTT. It translates to CASSRHPRQNRSYNSPLHF.